Below are 5 T cell receptor beta chains sequenced from a single sample in a study of blood T cell repertoires in COVID-19. Libraries were prepared by immunoSEQ multiplex PCR; TCRdb keeps only in-frame clonotypes and omits some of them. The sample records 130,000 or so clones, 60% to 85% being singletons. The sequenced sample consisted of peripheral blood. The receptor source for this set is a man aged 45-65 years with acute or convalescent COVID-19.

J is TRBJ1-5 and V is TRBV19; 10 nucleotides match TRBD1. CDR1 LNHDA and CDR2 SQIVND come from the germline V gene (reference sequence). The CDR3 is made up of 16 amino acids. Trimming removed 6 bases from V and 4 bases from J; junction bases left unmatched: 9. The CDR3: CASRARGQGSNQPQHF. DNA for the CDR3: TGTGCCAGTAGGGCCCGGGGACAGGGGTCTAATCAGCCCCAGCATTTT.

The J gene is TRBJ2-2, the V gene TRBV19; 8 bases agree with TRBD2. The V gene end was trimmed by 7 bases and the J gene end by 0 bases; junction bases not matched to a gene: 10. This CDR3 contains 17 residues. Germline V gives CDR1 LNHDA, CDR2 SQIVND (reference sequence). Here the CDR3 reads CASIPPSGLANTGELFF. CDR3 DNA: TGTGCCAGTATTCCTCCTAGCGGGTTAGCGAACACCGGGGAGCTGTTTTTT.

V and J are TRBV5-1 and TRBJ2-3, with TRBD1 matching 11 bases. CDR1 and CDR2 (germline): SGHRS, YFSETQ. This CDR3 is 21 amino acids long. V shed 4 bases and J 6 bases; nucleotides not matched to a gene: 25. The CDR3 region is CASSTGQGALAGLRNGDTQYF. The CDR3, as DNA: TGCGCCAGCAGCACCGGACAGGGGGCTCTAGCGGGGCTACGGAACGGCGATACGCAGTATTTT.

This sequence joins TRBV5-4 and TRBJ1-1, with no clear D. This CDR3 region has 15 residues. V lost 4 bases, J lost 1 base, and 14 bases lay in between. The V gene's germline CDR1 is SGHNT and CDR2 YYREEE (reference sequence). Here the CDR3 reads CASSPQMVQNTEAFF. The CDR3 bases are TGTGCCAGCAGCCCACAGATGGTCCAGAACACTGAAGCTTTCTTT.

The chain links TRBV5-1 to TRBJ2-3; perhaps TRBD2 as D (5 bases). The CDR3 has 17 amino acids. Trimming took 4 bases from V and 0 from J, leaving 18 bases between them. CDR1 and CDR2 (germline): SGHRS, YFSETQ. In DNA, the CDR3 is TGCGCCAGCAGCGGAACGGGGTCGCCTTTGAGCACAGATACGCAGTATTTT. It translates to CASSGTGSPLSTDTQYF.